Sequencing of this T cell receptor beta chain was carried out in a study of beta chain features in type 1 diabetes. This clone was picked up a small number of times. What it binds is not known. The study reverse transcribed the entire isolated RNA, so it sequenced expressed TCRB transcripts. Profiled with immunoSEQ multiplex PCR; TCRdb holds only in-frame clones, not every one. The sample gives a few hundred thousand clones, roughly 13% of which show up once; about 0.015% is in the top ten. Donors contributed one heparinised blood draw apiece, averaging about 110 mL. Staining for CD45RO/CCR7/CD25/CD127/CD95/CD27 allowed sorting of CD4+ naive, central memory, regulatory and stem cell-like memory cells. Study-level results: Type 1 diabetes patients showed a moderate but significant shortening of TCRB CDR3s in all four CD4+ subsets. Fewer insertions but more deletions were seen at VDJ junctions in type 1 diabetes patients. Short templates might get an advantage during PCR, and this would be equal in patients and controls.

Germline V lookup: CDR1 KGHSH, CDR2 LQKENI. This CDR3 comprises 13 residues. Trimming pared 3 bases from V and 3 bases from J, leaving 9 bases between. The rearrangement links TRBV18 to TRBJ2-7, with TRBD2 as a possible D gene (6 bases). Sequencing used naive CD4+ T cells from blood. The origin of this receptor is a woman aged 18-35 years with type 1 diabetes. The CDR3 protein is CASSPDGGYEQYF. CDR3 sequence (DNA): TGTGCCAGCTCACCGGACGGGGGCTACGAGCAGTACTTC.